This T cell receptor beta chain was observed in a study of shared clonotypes between healthy human individuals (dated by TCRdb to between 2020 and 2021). Background for the entire study: The cohort comprised a couple of women and three men aged 18 to 49 years. To estimate repertoire size and how much clonotype sharing occurs between individuals, the study deeply sequenced the blood TCR repertoires of several healthy adults. To increase sequencing depth and limit assay-specific biases, different laboratories used diverse techniques to prepare libraries and sequence TCR repertoires. Per donor, leukapheresis produced somewhere between about 0.8 and 9 billion PBMCs. Per donor, three plates each were used for CD4 naive and CD4 memory, two for CD8 naive, and one for CD8 memory.

Using the deep immunoSEQ assay, multiplex PCR amplified TCR CDR3 regions from genomic DNA. Extracted genomic DNA from each cell subset was distributed evenly across all wells of several immunoSEQ 96-well plates, and each plate was treated as a replicate. For sorted subsets, approximately 190 ng of genomic DNA, equivalent to around 31,000 T cell genomes, went into each replicate PCR. Purified libraries were measured with a Qubit 3.0 fluorometer, size-checked on a Bioanalyzer 2100, and measured again with the KAPA Library Quantification kit. Each immunoSEQ 96-well plate was sequenced on its own single-read 150-cycle Illumina NextSeq 550 flow cell. The authors' analysis ran thus. Because the immunoSEQ output held only junctional sequences and lacked quality scores, the filtering could not match the filtering applied to full-length reads. Sequences were annotated with PyIR, a Python wrapper for IgBLAST v1.9, and V/J genes and CDR3 were assigned using IMGT germline references. Reads were removed for weak V/J assignments (E-value above 1e-6), missing CDR3, stop codons, out-of-frame junctions, or ambiguous translated residues. V3J clonotypes were defined by identical inferred V gene, J gene, and CDR3 amino acid sequence. The percentage overlap between two repertoires was calculated by dividing the number of shared unique clonotypes by the size of the smaller repertoire. Richness of each repertoire was evaluated using RTK rarefaction, the Chao1 estimator, and Recon v2.1 estimates of unobserved clonotypes. Generation probabilities for all TCRbeta clonotypes obtained by the gDNA method from several donors were computed using OLGA. In TCRdb, the immuneACCESS table is reduced to in-frame sequences with V and J assigned. These tables do not hold every clone; where another copy was compared, an unresolved V gene accounts for under half, and the others remain unexplained. For V, J and clone size, that table is used; D and trimming come from the DNA. Within this sample are roughly 400,000 clones, with roughly 96% of them counted one time only. Less than 0.35% of the sample is taken by the ten largest.

Regarding this clone: Its antigen is currently not known. Base qualities are missing; no much larger clone stands one base away.

According to the germline V gene, CDR1 reads SNHLY and CDR2 reads FYNNEI. The CDR3 numbers 16 residues from cysteine through phenylalanine. Only the CDR3 region is kept as DNA, spanning 48 bases read in frame from base 1. Trimming removed 6 bases from V and 2 bases from J; the gene matches leave 9 bases unexplained. Results the study describes overall, beyond this receptor: Only blood was sampled, and tissue TCR repertoires likely differ from those in blood. The small number of donors limited the genetic and exposure-history diversity represented. Across a handful of donors, around 5% of naive CD4, around 3.5% of naive CD8, about 2.3% of memory CD4, and 0.4% of memory CD8 clonotypes were shared. Even with the large sequencing depth, rarefaction of the sorted-subset datasets indicated that sequencing was incomplete. Estimated clonotype richness was generally larger for naive than for memory subsets. Clonotypes shared by all four sorted-subset donors showed higher generation probabilities than non-shared clonotypes. Based on pairwise subsampling, the degree of clonotype sharing among donors was expected to be affected by sequencing depth.

Healthy HIV-negative adults with no recently reported acute infections or vaccinations were included as donors. Every donor was a Caucasian adult living in Nashville, Tennessee, USA. CD8 memory samples combined magnetically selected CD45RO+ cells with CCR7-negative CD45RA+ effector memory (TemRA) cells. After blood collection by leukapheresis, PBMCs were isolated using Ficoll-Histopaque density gradient centrifugation and then cryopreserved in the vapor phase of liquid nitrogen. Analytical flow cytometry was used to check the purity and quantity of each magnetically sorted T cell population. From each sorted fraction, genomic DNA was isolated and quantified by UV absorbance on a Nanodrop 2000c.

This TCR derives from a young man in good health. The chain was built from TRBV2 and TRBJ2-3, with 9 bases matching TRBD2. Input material: memory CD8+ T cells sorted from blood. The intended sense of this specimen's cell subset or site label: CD45RO+ cells pooled with CCR7-negative TemRA cells. CDR3 region: CASRQAGLAFTDTQYF. The DNA sequence is TGTGCCAGCAGGCAAGCGGGACTAGCTTTCACAGATACGCAGTATTTT.